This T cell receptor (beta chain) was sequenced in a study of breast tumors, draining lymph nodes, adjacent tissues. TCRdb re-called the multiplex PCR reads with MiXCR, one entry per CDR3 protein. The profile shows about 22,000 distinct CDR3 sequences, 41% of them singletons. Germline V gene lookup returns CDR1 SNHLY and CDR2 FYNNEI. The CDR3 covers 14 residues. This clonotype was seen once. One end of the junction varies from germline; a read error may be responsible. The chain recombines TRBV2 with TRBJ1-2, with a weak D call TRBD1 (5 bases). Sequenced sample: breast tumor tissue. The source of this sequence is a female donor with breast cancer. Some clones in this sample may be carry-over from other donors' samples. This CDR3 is CAISEEQAFYGYTF. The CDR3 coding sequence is TGTGCCATCAGTGAGGAACAGGCTTTCTATGGCTACACCTTC.